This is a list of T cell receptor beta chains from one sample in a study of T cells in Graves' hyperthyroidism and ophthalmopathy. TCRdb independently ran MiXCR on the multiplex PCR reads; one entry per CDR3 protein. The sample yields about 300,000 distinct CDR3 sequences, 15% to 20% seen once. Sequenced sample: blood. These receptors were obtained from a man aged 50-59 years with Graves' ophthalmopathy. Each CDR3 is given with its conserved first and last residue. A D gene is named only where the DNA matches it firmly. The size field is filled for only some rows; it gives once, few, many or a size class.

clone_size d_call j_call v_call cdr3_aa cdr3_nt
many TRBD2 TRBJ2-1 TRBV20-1 CSARDLADYNEQFF TGCAGTGCTAGAGATCTAGCGGACTACAATGAGCAGTTCTTC
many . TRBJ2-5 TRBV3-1 CASSPILGGLQETQYF TGTGCCAGCAGTCCCATCCTCGGGGGTCTACAAGAGACCCAGTACTTC
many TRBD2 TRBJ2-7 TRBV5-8 CASSLKPGGEEQYF TGTGCCAGCAGCTTGAAACCGGGAGGGGAAGAGCAGTACTTC
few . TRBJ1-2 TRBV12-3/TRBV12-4 CASSSGRPYGHTF TGTGCCAGCAGTTCAGGGAGACCGTATGGCCACACCTTC
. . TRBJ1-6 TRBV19 CATGQRNSPLHF TGTGCCACCGGACAGAGGAATTCACCCCTCCACTTT
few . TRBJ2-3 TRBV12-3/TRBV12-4 CASSIRRDGAQYF TGTGCCAGCAGCATCAGAAGGGACGGTGCGCAGTATTTT
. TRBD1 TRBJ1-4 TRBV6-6 CASSYSGTANEKLFF TGTGCCAGCAGTTACTCGGGGACAGCTAATGAAAAACTGTTTTTT
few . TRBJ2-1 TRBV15 CATSRNLNNEQFF TGTGCCACCAGCAGAAACCTTAACAATGAGCAGTTCTTC
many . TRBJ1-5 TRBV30 CAWGLPGQPQHF TGTGCCTGGGGACTGCCGGGGCAGCCCCAGCATTTT
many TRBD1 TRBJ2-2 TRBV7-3 CASSDGQANTGELFF TGTGCCAGCAGCGACGGACAGGCGAACACCGGGGAGCTGTTTTTT
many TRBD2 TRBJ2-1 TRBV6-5 CASSYRIAGGYNEQFF TGTGCCAGCAGTTACCGGATAGCGGGAGGTTACAATGAGCAGTTCTTC
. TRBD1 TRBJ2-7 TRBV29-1 CSVKPGQGPEQYF TGCAGCGTGAAACCGGGACAGGGGCCCGAGCAATACTTC
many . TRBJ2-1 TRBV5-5 CASSPGSLSYNEQFF TGTGCCAGCAGCCCGGGATCCCTCTCCTACAATGAGCAGTTCTTC
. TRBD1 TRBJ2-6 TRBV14 CASSQRTGESWGANVLTF TGTGCCAGCAGCCAAAGGACAGGAGAATCGTGGGGGGCCAACGTCCTGACTTTC
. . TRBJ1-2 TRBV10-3 CAISESSPGPHGVNYGYTF TGTGCCATCAGTGAGTCTTCTCCCGGACCCCATGGTGTCAACTATGGCTACACCTTC
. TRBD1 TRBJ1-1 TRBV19 CASIGTGGVLMNTEAFF TGTGCCAGTATCGGGACAGGGGGCGTTCTGATGAACACTGAAGCTTTCTTT
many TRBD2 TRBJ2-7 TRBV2 CASWERGPYEQYF TGTGCCAGCTGGGAGCGGGGTCCCTACGAGCAGTACTTC
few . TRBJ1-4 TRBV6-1 CASKLDTINEKLFF TGTGCCAGCAAACTGGACACCATAAATGAAAAACTGTTTTTT
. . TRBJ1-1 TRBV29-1 CSAAYRASTEAFF TGCAGCGCCGCGTACAGGGCGAGCACTGAAGCTTTCTTT
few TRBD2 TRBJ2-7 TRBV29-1 CSVIVFGRAGQYF TGCAGCGTCATTGTTTTCGGGAGGGCCGGGCAGTACTTC
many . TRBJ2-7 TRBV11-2 CASSPGPAEFVRSSYEQYF TGTGCCAGCAGCCCCGGACCCGCCGAATTTGTAAGGAGCTCCTACGAGCAGTACTTC
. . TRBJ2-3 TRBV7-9 CASSPQRTADTQYF TGTGCCAGCAGCCCACAGAGGACTGCAGATACGCAGTATTTT
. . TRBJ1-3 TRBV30 CAWSRGQPGNTIYF TGTGCCTGGAGTAGGGGCCAGCCTGGAAACACCATATATTTT
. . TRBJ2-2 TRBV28 CASSFHSGSAGTGELFF TGTGCCAGCAGTTTTCACAGTGGGTCAGCTGGAACCGGGGAGCTGTTTTTT
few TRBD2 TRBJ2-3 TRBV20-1 CSATRLASTDTQYF TGCAGTGCTACTAGACTAGCGAGCACAGATACGCAGTATTTT
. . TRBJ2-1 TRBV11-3 CASSYETGFYNEQFF TGTGCCAGCAGCTATGAGACAGGTTTCTACAATGAGCAGTTCTTC
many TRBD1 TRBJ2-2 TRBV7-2 CASRVGQTTGELFF TGTGCCAGCAGAGTGGGACAGACCACCGGGGAGCTGTTTTTT
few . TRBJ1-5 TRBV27 CASSWGFGQPQHF TGTGCCAGCAGTTGGGGGTTTGGTCAGCCCCAGCATTTT
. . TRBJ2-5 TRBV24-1 CATSDLGVGGLQETQYF TGTGCCACCAGTGATTTGGGGGTCGGGGGTTTACAAGAGACCCAGTACTTC
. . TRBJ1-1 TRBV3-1 CASSQGASLTEAFF TGTGCCAGCAGCCAAGGGGCTTCCCTCACTGAAGCTTTCTTT
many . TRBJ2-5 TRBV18 CASSTRARQEETQYF TGTGCCAGCTCGACCCGGGCTAGACAGGAGGAGACCCAGTACTTC
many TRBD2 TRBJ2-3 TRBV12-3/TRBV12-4 CASSSGLAGAGDTQYF TGTGCCAGCAGCTCGGGACTAGCGGGAGCGGGAGATACGCAGTATTTT
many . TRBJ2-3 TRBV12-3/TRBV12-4 CASSLAGGGRGTQYF TGTGCCAGCAGTTTAGCGGGAGGTGGACGGGGTACGCAGTATTTT
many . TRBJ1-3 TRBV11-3 CASSSGPSGNTIYF TGTGCCAGCAGCTCAGGGCCCTCTGGAAACACCATATATTTT
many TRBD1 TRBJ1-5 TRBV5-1 CASSLAGTEGNQPQHF TGCGCCAGCAGCTTGGCGGGGACAGAAGGTAATCAGCCCCAGCATTTT
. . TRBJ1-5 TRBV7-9 CASRKGTNQPQHF TGTGCCAGCAGGAAAGGGACCAATCAGCCCCAGCATTTT
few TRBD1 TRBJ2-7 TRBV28 CASSGTADNLYEQYF TGTGCCAGCAGTGGGACAGCAGATAATCTCTACGAGCAGTACTTC
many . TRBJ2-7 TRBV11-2 CASSLLSNSYEQYF TGTGCCAGCAGCCTACTTTCTAACTCCTACGAGCAGTACTTC
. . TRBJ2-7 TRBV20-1 CSARGTLSYEQYF TGCAGTGCTAGGGGAACCCTATCCTACGAGCAGTACTTC
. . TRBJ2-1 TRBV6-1 CASSGFFKDEQFF TGTGCCAGCAGTGGATTCTTCAAGGATGAGCAGTTCTTC
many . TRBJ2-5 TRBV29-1 CSVGDAAATQYF TGCAGCGTGGGGGACGCCGCGGCGACCCAGTACTTC
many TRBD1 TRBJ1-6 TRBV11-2 CASSLGWDRALYNSPLHF TGTGCCAGCAGCTTAGGGTGGGACAGGGCCCTTTATAATTCACCCCTCCACTTT
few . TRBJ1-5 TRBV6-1 CASKMGGRDQPQHF TGTGCCAGCAAAATGGGGGGGCGGGATCAGCCCCAGCATTTT
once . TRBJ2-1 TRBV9 CASRLTGYSEQFF TGCGCCAGCAGATTAACAGGGTACAGTGAGCAGTTCTTC
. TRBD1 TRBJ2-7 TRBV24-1 CATAQGAEYEQYF TGTGCCACCGCACAGGGGGCCGAGTACGAGCAGTACTTC
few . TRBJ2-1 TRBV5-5 CASSRGGGYNEQFF TGTGCCAGCAGCCGCGGAGGGGGGTACAATGAGCAGTTCTTC
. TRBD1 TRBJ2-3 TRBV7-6 CASSLKSGGPYTSFTDTQYF TGTGCCAGCAGCTTAAAGTCAGGGGGCCCCTACACCTCTTTCACAGATACGCAGTATTTT
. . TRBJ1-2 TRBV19 CASSRDGDYGYTF TGTGCCAGTAGTAGGGACGGTGACTATGGCTACACCTTC